A selection of T cell receptor beta chains follows, all from one sample in a study of shared clonotypes between healthy human individuals. Clones were read by immunoSEQ multiplex PCR, and TCRdb kept only the in-frame ones, dropping some. The sample shows some 790,000 clones, approximately 72% of them seen only once. What was sequenced was memory CD4+ T cells sorted from blood. Every receptor here comes from a woman aged 25-40 years in good health. Each CDR3 is given with its conserved first and last residue. Fields, in order: clone size, V gene, D gene, J gene, CDR3 protein, CDR3 DNA. D genes are given only for firm matches. Not every row has a clone size; where given, it reads once, few, many or a size class.

>NA|TRBV10-3|TRBD1|TRBJ2-3
CASKGQGGAADTQYF
TGTGCCAGCAAGGGACAGGGGGGCGCAGCAGATACGCAGTATTTT
>NA|TRBV7-2|TRBD2|TRBJ2-7
CASSNAGTSVYEQYF
TGTGCCAGCAGCAACGCCGGGACTAGCGTATACGAGCAGTACTTC
>NA|TRBV28|NA|TRBJ1-2
CASSLNPKGNYGYTF
TGTGCCAGCAGTTTAAATCCAAAGGGGAACTATGGCTACACCTTC
>NA|TRBV4-1|TRBD1|TRBJ2-3
CASSFRPGQGGSDTQYF
TGCGCCAGCAGCTTCAGACCGGGACAGGGGGGTTCGGATACGCAGTATTTT
>NA|TRBV5-1|NA|TRBJ2-7
CASSLGTDPYEQYF
TGCGCCAGCAGCTTGGGGACGGACCCCTACGAGCAGTACTTC
>NA|TRBV15|NA|TRBJ1-5
CATSRGGGGQPQHF
TGTGCCACCAGCAGAGGTGGGGGCGGTCAGCCCCAGCATTTT
>NA|TRBV5-4|NA|TRBJ2-7
CASSLEGPYEQYF
TGTGCCAGCAGCTTGGAGGGCCCCTACGAGCAGTACTTC
>NA|TRBV10-3|TRBD1|TRBJ1-2
CAISQGQFNYGYTF
TGTGCCATCAGCCAGGGACAGTTCAACTATGGCTACACCTTC
>NA|TRBV5-6|NA|TRBJ1-2
CASSLYSGATGGNGYTF
TGTGCCAGCAGCTTGTATTCAGGGGCGACCGGCGGAAATGGCTACACCTTC
>few|TRBV5-1|TRBD2|TRBJ2-3
CASSPPLAGADTQYF
TGCGCCAGCAGCCCCCCGCTAGCGGGAGCAGATACGCAGTATTTT
>NA|TRBV15|NA|TRBJ2-1
CATSPYRDVGNEQFF
TGTGCCACCAGCCCATACAGGGACGTTGGCAATGAGCAGTTCTTC
>NA|TRBV13|TRBD2|TRBJ2-2
CASRLAGGRTGELFF
TGTGCCAGCAGACTAGCGGGAGGGCGGACCGGGGAGCTGTTTTTT
>many|TRBV25-1|TRBD2|TRBJ2-1
CASSEGSGFAGVGNEQFF
TGTGCCAGCAGTGAAGGGTCTGGTTTCGCGGGAGTTGGCAATGAGCAGTTCTTC
>many|TRBV7-2|TRBD2|TRBJ2-3
CASRASGYTDTQYF
TGTGCCAGCAGGGCTAGCGGCTACACAGATACGCAGTATTTT
>NA|TRBV18|NA|TRBJ1-5
CASSPLGRQPQHF
TGTGCCAGCTCACCACTGGGCAGGCAGCCCCAGCATTTT
>NA|TRBV28|TRBD2|TRBJ2-7
CASSSTSVPYEQYF
TGTGCCAGCAGTTCTACTAGCGTCCCCTACGAGCAGTACTTC
>NA|TRBV7-6|NA|TRBJ2-7
CASSLGPAAYTYEQYF
TGTGCCAGCAGCTTAGGACCGGCGGCGTATACCTACGAGCAGTACTTC
>NA|TRBV2|TRBD1|TRBJ2-5
CASGGQAETQYF
TGTGCCAGCGGGGGACAGGCGGAGACCCAGTACTTC
>NA|TRBV6-6|NA|TRBJ2-7
CASSHPLQFGGGQYF
TGTGCCAGCAGCCACCCCCTTCAGTTTGGTGGTGGGCAGTACTTC
>NA|TRBV5-6|TRBD2|TRBJ2-3
CASSFRTSGATDTQYF
TGTGCCAGCAGCTTTCGGACTAGCGGGGCCACAGATACGCAGTATTTT
>few|TRBV7-9|TRBD1|TRBJ1-4
CASSRTGDRVKLFF
TGTGCCAGCAGCCGCACAGGGGATAGGGTAAAACTGTTTTTT
>once|TRBV7-8|NA|TRBJ2-7
CASSLASTGGAGEQYF
TGTGCCAGCAGCTTAGCATCCACCGGCGGGGCAGGCGAGCAGTACTTC
>NA|TRBV5-6|NA|TRBJ2-3
CASSLGQDSDTQYF
TGTGCCAGCAGCTTGGGCCAGGATTCGGATACGCAGTATTTT
>NA|TRBV7-2|TRBD2|TRBJ2-1
CASTRGTSGRAWGNEQFF
TGTGCCAGCACTCGAGGGACTAGCGGGAGGGCATGGGGCAATGAGCAGTTCTTC
>few|TRBV19|TRBD1|TRBJ1-5
CASDRGGGGRPQHF
TGTGCCAGTGACAGGGGAGGAGGCGGGAGGCCCCAGCATTTT
>NA|TRBV7-3|NA|TRBJ1-1
CASSSSQFTEAFF
TGTGCCAGCAGCTCATCGCAGTTCACTGAAGCTTTCTTT
>NA|TRBV5-1|NA|TRBJ2-7
CASSLTDPYEQYF
TGCGCCAGCAGCTTGACAGATCCCTACGAGCAGTACTTC
>few|TRBV5-1|TRBD1|TRBJ1-1
CASSLTGGRDTEAFF
TGCGCCAGCAGCCTGACAGGGGGTCGGGACACTGAAGCTTTCTTT
>few|TRBV20-1|NA|TRBJ1-1
CSTKRNTEAFF
TGCAGTACAAAGAGAAACACTGAAGCTTTCTTT
>NA|TRBV6-5|NA|TRBJ2-3
CASSYTPTGDTQYF
TGTGCCAGCAGTTACACTCCCACGGGGGATACGCAGTATTTT
>NA|TRBV30|TRBD1|TRBJ1-5
CAFSTGNGAQPQHF
TGTGCCTTTTCGACAGGGAATGGTGCTCAGCCCCAGCATTTT
>NA|TRBV30|NA|TRBJ2-5
CAWSVMETQYF
TGTGCCTGGAGTGTAATGGAGACCCAGTACTTC
>NA|TRBV27|TRBD1|TRBJ1-2
CASHKTGTGHSYTF
TGTGCCAGCCATAAGACCGGGACAGGGCATTCCTACACCTTC
>NA|TRBV5-4|NA|TRBJ1-3
CASSLASVSSGNTIYF
TGTGCCAGCAGCTTGGCCTCCGTCAGCTCTGGAAACACCATATATTTT
>NA|TRBV10-2|NA|TRBJ1-5
CASSGRENQPQHF
TGCGCCAGCAGTGGGAGAGAGAATCAGCCCCAGCATTTT
>NA|TRBV27|NA|TRBJ1-5
CASSNRVGNQPQHF
TGTGCCAGCAGTAACAGGGTGGGCAATCAGCCCCAGCATTTT
>once|TRBV5-8|NA|TRBJ2-7
CASSLGVSSRANGEQYF
TGTGCCAGCAGCTTGGGTGTGTCCTCGAGGGCTAATGGCGAGCAGTACTTC
>many|TRBV28|NA|TRBJ1-5
CASSPMTGGNQPQHF
TGTGCCAGCAGCCCCATGACAGGCGGCAATCAGCCCCAGCATTTT
>NA|TRBV28|NA|TRBJ1-1
CASSSTGVGIRNTEAFF
TGTGCCAGCAGTTCTACGGGAGTGGGGATACGGAACACTGAAGCTTTCTTT
>NA|TRBV29-1|NA|TRBJ1-3
CSAKPTAGNTIYF
TGCAGCGCTAAACCGACAGCTGGAAACACCATATATTTT
>once|TRBV29-1|NA|TRBJ1-2
CSVGQDGYTF
TGCAGCGTTGGCCAGGATGGCTACACCTTC
>NA|TRBV6-6|NA|TRBJ1-1
CASSYDQVTSTEAFF
TGTGCCAGCAGTTACGACCAAGTCACGAGCACTGAAGCTTTCTTT
>NA|TRBV11-2|NA|TRBJ2-5
CASSLRLSAEETQYF
TGTGCCAGCAGCTTACGTCTCAGCGCCGAAGAGACCCAGTACTTC
>NA|TRBV6-5|TRBD2|TRBJ2-7
CASSYQAGASNEQYF
TGTGCCAGCAGTTACCAAGCGGGAGCTTCCAACGAGCAGTACTTC
>NA|TRBV7-9|TRBD1|TRBJ1-1
CASSSTTGYTEAFF
TGTGCCAGCAGCTCAACGACAGGGTATACTGAAGCTTTCTTT
>NA|TRBV7-2|TRBD2|TRBJ2-7
CASSFGISGSYEQYF
TGTGCCAGCAGCTTTGGTATAAGCGGGAGCTACGAGCAGTACTTC
>NA|TRBV27|NA|TRBJ1-5
CASRGIGNQPQHF
TGTGCCAGCCGGGGGATAGGCAATCAGCCCCAGCATTTT
>NA|TRBV5-1|NA|TRBJ2-5
CASTYQETQYF
TGCGCCAGCACGTACCAAGAGACCCAGTACTTC
>NA|TRBV29-1|NA|TRBJ2-3
CSVKTADTQYF
TGCAGCGTCAAGACAGCAGATACGCAGTATTTT
>NA|TRBV27|TRBD1|TRBJ2-2
CASRWTGITGELFF
TGTGCCAGCCGTTGGACAGGAATCACCGGGGAGCTGTTTTTT
>NA|TRBV5-1|TRBD2|TRBJ2-2
CASTILAGGSTGELFF
TGCGCCAGCACCATTTTAGCGGGAGGGTCCACCGGGGAGCTGTTTTTT
>few|TRBV7-3|NA|TRBJ2-2
CASSLSSTTGELFF
TGTGCCAGCAGCTTAAGCTCGACCACCGGGGAGCTGTTTTTT
>NA|TRBV25-1|NA|TRBJ1-1
CASSEYRTEALNTEAFF
TGTGCCAGCAGTGAATATAGAACAGAAGCTCTGAACACTGAAGCTTTCTTT